One and the same sample provided the 29 T cell receptor beta chains below, sequenced in a study of blood T cell repertoires in COVID-19. Profiled with immunoSEQ multiplex PCR; TCRdb holds only in-frame clones, not every one. The sample records 91,000 or so clones, 80% to 95% being singletons. The sample comprised peripheral blood. These receptors came from a woman aged 45-59 years in a cohort sampled during active COVID-19.

This chain uses TRBV19 with TRBJ2-1, with a weak D call TRBD2 (6 bases). This CDR3 is 15 amino acids long. V was cut by 3 bases and J by 0 bases, with 9 bases left in between. Per the germline V gene, CDR1 is LNHDA and CDR2 is SQIVND (reference sequence). The CDR3 reads CASSMGGSSYNEQFF. The CDR3 nucleotides read TGTGCCAGTAGTATGGGGGGTAGCTCCTACAATGAGCAGTTCTTC.

This clone was counted once. The CDR3 loop is CASSLAGEVEQYF. The CDR3 nucleotides read TGCGCCAGCAGCTTGGCGGGAGAGGTCGAGCAGTACTTC. The chain uses TRBV5-1 and TRBJ2-7, with D perhaps matching TRBD2 (6 bases). Germline V gives CDR1 SGHRS, CDR2 YFSETQ. The CDR3 is 13 residues long. V was shortened by 0 bases and J by 6 bases, with 10 bases between the two germline ends.

The gene calls are TRBV19 and TRBJ2-7; tentatively, D is TRBD1 (6 bases). V was cut by 6 bases and J by 3 bases, with 12 bases left in between. The CDR3 contains 13 residues. CDR1 and CDR2 from the germline V gene are LNHDA and SQIVND (reference sequence). The DNA for the CDR3 is TGTGCCAGTAGCCCGGACAGATTCTACGAGCAGTACTTC. This codes for CASSPDRFYEQYF.

This clone was seen once. The chain links TRBV5-4 to TRBJ2-2; TRBD2 matches 8 bases. The CDR3 has 15 residues. In germline, CDR1 is SGHNT, CDR2 YYREEE (reference sequence). The junction had 8 bases not matched to a gene; V was cut back by 5 bases and J by 5 bases. DNA of the CDR3: TGTGCCAGCAGTTTACCGACTAGCGCAACCGGGGAGCTGTTTTTT. Translated, it gives CASSLPTSATGELFF.

This clone was seen a handful of times. The chain combines TRBV2 with TRBJ1-5, with no clear D. The CDR3 extends over 14 amino acids. Germline V gives CDR1 SNHLY, CDR2 FYNNEI. V lost 5 bases and J 9 bases, leaving 17 bases between the germline ends. The CDR3: CASSLTGGSPPQHF. The DNA of the CDR3 is TGTGCCAGCAGTCTGACGGGCGGGTCGCCGCCCCAGCATTTT.

The rearrangement links TRBV9 to TRBJ2-1; 14 bases are a match to TRBD2. Trimming took 0 bases from V and 7 from J; bases not matched to a gene: 3. CDR1 is SGDLS and CDR2 is YYNGEE in the germline V gene. This CDR3 has 16 amino acids. The CDR3 protein is CASSVGLAGGRNEQFF. The CDR3 DNA follows: TGTGCCAGCAGCGTAGGACTAGCGGGGGGGCGGAATGAGCAGTTCTTC.

In DNA form, the CDR3 reads TGTGCCAGCAGCTTAGCAGGGAAACGGGAGACCCAGTACTTC. As protein: CASSLAGKRETQYF. This chain joins TRBV11-2 and TRBJ2-5, with a tentative D call TRBD1 (5 bases). The CDR3 extends over 14 amino acids. Germline V CDR1 and CDR2: SGHAT, FQNNGV. With 1 base removed from V and 5 bases from J, the gap between germline ends came to 11 bases.

About this clone: Other DNA sequences in the sample encode the same CDR3. V and J are TRBV2 and TRBJ2-5; 8 bases match TRBD1. Trimming at V came to 6 bases and at J to 1 base, leaving 1 base not matched to a gene. Germline V gene data show CDR1 as SNHLY and CDR2 as FYNNEI. This CDR3 spans 13 amino acids. CDR3 sequence (DNA): TGTGCCAGCAGAGGGACAGGCCAAGAGACCCAGTACTTC. It encodes CASRGTGQETQYF.

The chain recombines TRBV5-1 with TRBJ2-7, with 8 nucleotides matching TRBD1. With 2 bases clipped from V and 0 bases from J, the junction kept 10 bases outside the gene matches. Germline CDR1 reads SGHRS; CDR2 reads YFSETQ. This CDR3 spans 17 amino acids. The CDR3 region has the DNA TGCGCCAGCAGCTTACCTACCGGGACAGGAAACTCCTACGAGCAGTACTTC. This sequence encodes CASSLPTGTGNSYEQYF.

The V gene is TRBV10-3, the J gene TRBJ2-3; 8 bases line up with TRBD1. CDR1 and CDR2 from the germline V gene are ENHRY and SYGVKD. The CDR3 consists of 14 residues. With 10 bases clipped from V and 4 bases from J, the junction kept 10 bases outside the gene matches. DNA for the CDR3: TGTGCCACGGGGCCCGGACAGGGCCCAGATACGCAGTATTTT. This sequence encodes CATGPGQGPDTQYF.

This chain joins TRBV11-2 and TRBJ2-1; 9 nucleotides align to TRBD1. The CDR3 is made up of 15 amino acids. With V trimmed by 3 bases and J by 8 bases, 8 bases remained unmatched. Germline CDR1 and CDR2: SGHAT and FQNNGV. As DNA, the CDR3 is TGTGCCAGCAGCTTTCTGACAGGGGGGTTGGATGAGCAGTTCTTC. The encoded protein is CASSFLTGGLDEQFF.

This rearrangement joins TRBV24-1 to TRBJ1-2; D is possibly TRBD1 (5 bases). Germline assignment: CDR1 KGHDR and CDR2 SFDVKD. Trimming removed 4 bases at V and 5 bases at J, with 22 bases between. The CDR3 totals 17 residues. CDR3: CATSDSTGGWVRYGYTF. The CDR3 DNA follows: TGTGCCACCAGTGACTCCACCGGGGGGTGGGTCCGTTATGGCTACACCTTC.

This clone was seen just once. The chain links TRBV19 to TRBJ2-1; a possible D gene is TRBD2 (6 bases). Germline CDR1 and CDR2: LNHDA and SQIVND (reference sequence). Trimming stripped 7 bases from V and 4 bases from J, with 11 bases between. This CDR3 has 13 residues. The CDR3 DNA reads TGTGCCAGTACACTAGCAGGGTACAATGAGCAGTTCTTC. Its protein product is CASTLAGYNEQFF.

CDR3: CASRNSGKETQYF. CDR3 nucleotide sequence: TGTGCCAGCAGGAACAGCGGAAAAGAGACCCAGTACTTC. The chain employs TRBV27 and TRBJ2-5; tentative D call: TRBD2 (5 bases). V dropped 6 bases and J dropped 3 bases, with 11 bases sitting between them. Germline V gene sequence: CDR1 MNHEY, CDR2 SMNVEV (reference sequence). CDR3 size: 13 residues.

The chain links TRBV28 to TRBJ1-2; tentatively, D is TRBD1 (6 bases). The CDR3 contains 15 residues. Looked up from germline, CDR1 is MDHEN and CDR2 is SYDVKM. Trimming removed 7 bases at V and 3 bases at J, with 18 bases between. The CDR3, as DNA: TGTGCCAGCACCCCGGCAGGGGCCTCTGACTATGGCTACACCTTC. Translated: CASTPAGASDYGYTF.

V usage is TRBV9 and J usage is TRBJ1-5, with D perhaps TRBD1 (6 bases). Germline CDR1 and CDR2: SGDLS and YYNGEE. V was clipped by 0 bases and J by 4 bases, with 8 bases between them. The CDR3 extends over 14 amino acids. The CDR3 protein is CASSVGGGNQPQHF. The CDR3 nucleotides are TGTGCCAGCAGCGTAGGAGGGGGAAATCAGCCCCAGCATTTT. Full variable domain (rest looked up from reference TRBV9 and TRBJ1-5): DSGVTQTPKHLITATGQRVTLRCSPRSGDLSVYWYQQSLDQGLQFLIQYYNGEERAKGNILERFSAQQFPDLHSELNLSSLELGDSALYFCASSVGGGNQPQHFGDGTRLSIL.

J is TRBJ1-1 and V is TRBV27; D might be TRBD1 (6 bases). Germline V gene sequence: CDR1 MNHEY, CDR2 SMNVEV (reference sequence). The germline V and J ends were trimmed by 4 bases and 1 base, with 13 bases remaining between them. This CDR3 is built from 15 residues. CDR3 loop: CASSYQGWGNTEAFF. In DNA, the CDR3 is TGTGCCAGCAGTTATCAGGGGTGGGGGAACACTGAAGCTTTCTTT.

The CDR3 here is CATSRGIRRTSSSYEQYF. In nucleotides, the CDR3 is TGTGCCACCAGCAGAGGGATCCGGCGGACTAGCAGCTCCTACGAGCAGTACTTC. V usage is TRBV15 and J usage is TRBJ2-7; 8 nucleotides align to TRBD2. Per germline, CDR1 LNHNV and CDR2 YYDKDF (reference sequence). This CDR3 is 18 amino acids long. Trimming took 1 base from V and 0 from J; bases not matched to a gene: 11.

The chain has TRBV2 and TRBJ1-5, with 7 bases fitting TRBD1. CDR1 and CDR2 (germline): SNHLY, FYNNEI. The CDR3 is 18 amino acids. Trimming removed 6 bases from V and 0 bases from J; junction bases left unmatched: 14. The CDR3 DNA reads as TGTGCCAGCAGCCCCAGGACAGGTTCTTTGAATAGCAATCAGCCCCAGCATTTT. Its protein is CASSPRTGSLNSNQPQHF.

This rearrangement joins TRBV5-1 to TRBJ2-5; D uncertain. Trimming left V 0 bases short and J 5 bases short, with 17 bases between. This CDR3 is 16 amino acids long. The V gene's germline CDR1 is SGHRS and CDR2 YFSETQ. The CDR3 spells CASSLGSARRYETQYF. DNA for the CDR3: TGCGCCAGCAGCTTGGGTTCAGCGAGGCGGTATGAGACCCAGTACTTC.

The chain employs TRBV5-1 and TRBJ2-7, with D possibly matching TRBD1 (5 bases). Deletions cut 0 bases from V and 0 bases from J, with 16 bases between. This CDR3 comprises 17 residues. Germline V gives CDR1 SGHRS, CDR2 YFSETQ. The CDR3, as DNA: TGCGCCAGCAGCTTGGGGGCAGTCAGGGCGTTCTCCTACGAGCAGTACTTC. This codes for CASSLGAVRAFSYEQYF. Combining the CDR3 with reference TRBV5-1 and TRBJ2-7 gives the whole variable domain KAGVTQTPRYLIKTRGQQVTLSCSPISGHRSVSWYQQTPGQGLQFLFEYFSETQRNKGNFPGRFSGRQFSNSRSEMNVSTLELGDSALYLCASSLGAVRAFSYEQYFGPGTRLTVT.

V usage is TRBV29-1 and J usage is TRBJ1-5, with 9 bases matching TRBD1. Per the germline V gene, CDR1 is SQVTM and CDR2 is ANQGSEA. The CDR3 contains 12 residues. The junction had 1 base not matched to a gene; V was cut back by 5 bases and J by 5 bases. The DNA for the CDR3 is TGCAGCGTTCGGACAGGGGATCAGCCCCAGCATTTT. Amino acid sequence: CSVRTGDQPQHF.

The rearrangement links TRBV12-3 or TRBV12-4 to TRBJ1-1; TRBD1 might be the D (5 bases). This CDR3 is 11 amino acids long. The ends were cut back, 8 bases at V and 5 bases at J, with 9 bases in the middle. CDR3 DNA: TGTGCCAGCGGAAGGGGAACTGAAGCTTTCTTT. Its protein product is CASGRGTEAFF.

This chain uses TRBV19 with TRBJ2-7, with a weak D call TRBD1 (6 bases). The CDR3 runs to 17 residues. Trimming took off 10 bases at V and 0 bases at J, with 25 bases between the two ends. Per the germline V gene, CDR1 is LNHDA and CDR2 is SQIVND (reference sequence). The chain's CDR3 is CATKGQAQGTNSYEQYF. The CDR3 DNA reads as TGTGCCACCAAGGGTCAAGCCCAGGGGACGAACTCCTACGAGCAGTACTTC.

This clone has only one observation. V gene TRBV3-1 (or the pseudogene TRBV3-2) combines with J gene TRBJ2-2; 8 bases align to TRBD2. CDR1 LGHDT and CDR2 YNNKEL come from the germline V gene (reference sequence). The CDR3 spans 17 residues. V was clipped by 4 bases and J by 2 bases; unmatched bases: 9. Written as DNA, the CDR3 is TGTGCCAGCAGCCGAGGAGGCGGGAGGACCAACACCGGGGAGCTGTTTTTT. It specifies CASSRGGGRTNTGELFF.

Details on this clone: An end of the junction does not agree with germline; a read error may underlie this. The rearrangement links TRBV4-1 to TRBJ1-4, with TRBD1 matching over 7 bases. The germline gives CDR1 MGHRA, CDR2 YSYEKL. This CDR3 is 15 amino acids long. CDR3 DNA: TGCGCCAGCAGCCAAGCGGCCCTAGGGGGCGAAAAGCTGTTTTTT. It translates to CASSQAALGGEKLFF.

The CDR3 spells CASSASGITDTQYF. The CDR3 DNA reads TGTGCCAGCAGTGCTAGCGGGATCACAGATACGCAGTATTTT. The chain combines TRBV2 with TRBJ2-3, with TRBD2 identical over 9 bases. V lost 4 bases to trimming and J lost 2 bases; unmatched junction nucleotides: 1. The CDR3 contains 14 residues. In germline, CDR1 is SNHLY, CDR2 FYNNEI.

This chain uses TRBV15 with TRBJ2-7; possibly TRBD1 for D (6 bases). The CDR3 is 14 residues long. Germline V gene sequence: CDR1 LNHNV, CDR2 YYDKDF (reference sequence). Trimming removed 0 bases from V and 2 bases from J, with 8 bases in between. The CDR3, as DNA: TGTGCCACCAGCAGAGATACAGGGCCCTACGAGCAGTACTTC. This encodes CATSRDTGPYEQYF.

This clone was found a few times. The V gene is TRBV3-1 (or the pseudogene TRBV3-2), the J gene TRBJ1-1, with a weak D call TRBD1 (6 bases). CDR3 length: 14 residues. Looked up from germline, CDR1 is LGHDT and CDR2 is YNNKEL (reference sequence). Trimming removed 3 bases at V and 11 bases at J, with 19 bases between. In nucleotides, the CDR3 is TGTGCCAGCAGCCAGGGATCAGGGGCGATTCTGGCTTTCTTT. Residues: CASSQGSGAILAFF.